This record covers a single T cell receptor (beta chain). The antigen remains undetermined. Just one base apart from a much larger clone, this may be a read error. Multiplex PCR (32 V and 13 J primers) was used to amplify the TCR beta CDR3. In TCRdb, the multiplex PCR reads were re-called with MiXCR into one record per CDR3 protein. Of 21,000 or so distinct CDR3 sequences in the sample, approximately 30% were seen once. This CDR3 comprises 13 residues. V was cut by 4 bases and J by 4 bases, with 14 bases left in between. CDR1 is DFQATT and CDR2 is SNEGSKA in the germline V gene (reference sequence). These data belong to a study of immune heterogeneity within non-small cell lung tumors. Overall study context: The tumors comprised 4 squamous cell carcinomas, under 13 non-squamous carcinomas and 1 not otherwise specified.

Notes on the study in general: Individual patients' high-frequency T-cell receptor beta clonotypes were largely distinct from one another.

Bulk tumor genomic DNA, 450 to 750 ng per sample, was the template. Multiple widely separated biopsies were taken from each primary tumor at surgery. Patients with untreated, newly diagnosed non-small cell lung cancer underwent curative surgery. The J gene is TRBJ2-7, the V gene TRBV20-1; a possible D gene is TRBD2 (5 bases). The receptor was derived from a middle-aged man with non-small cell lung cancer. The sample consisted of lung tumor tissue. The DNA for the CDR3 is TGCAGTGCTATCCTACTAGATATGTACGAGCAGTACGTC. Translated, it gives CSAILLDMYEQYV.